These 26 T cell receptor beta chains originate from one sample sequenced in a study of blood T cell repertoires in COVID-19. The repertoire was sequenced with immunoSEQ multiplex PCR; TCRdb's copy has only in-frame clones and lacks some. The sample has roughly 100,000 clones, roughly 88% seen once; the top ten hold approximately 3.5%. The sequencing input was peripheral blood. The receptors stem from a human donor in a cohort sampled during active COVID-19.

The chain has TRBV14 and TRBJ1-2; D gene ambiguous. V shed 3 bases and J shed 2 bases, with 10 bases lying between them. CDR3 size: 14 residues. Germline-derived CDR1 and CDR2 are SGHDN and FVKESK. CDR3 amino acids: CASSHFGENYGYTF. The CDR3 nucleotides are TGTGCCAGCAGCCATTTCGGGGAAAACTATGGCTACACCTTC. Drawing the rest from reference TRBV14 and TRBJ1-2, the complete variable domain is EAGVTQFPSHSVIEKGQTVTLRCDPISGHDNLYWYRRVMGKEIKFLLHFVKESKQDESGMPNNRFLAERTGGTYSTLKVQPAELEDSGVYFCASSHFGENYGYTFGSGTRLTVV.

The rearrangement uses TRBV28 and TRBJ2-3; 8 nucleotides align to TRBD1. With V trimmed by 4 bases and J by 0 bases, 3 bases remained unmatched. The CDR3 loop spans 15 amino acids. Germline V CDR1 and CDR2: MDHEN, SYDVKM. CDR3 nucleotides: TGTGCCAGCAGTTCTCGGACAGGGAGCACAGATACGCAGTATTTT. Its protein is CASSSRTGSTDTQYF.

This sequence joins TRBV9 and TRBJ2-3, with 7 bases lining up with TRBD2. CDR1 and CDR2 (germline): SGDLS, YYNGEE. J was trimmed by 4 bases and V by 0 bases; bases with no gene match: 5. There are 15 residues in the CDR3. CDR3 loop: CASSVERDVSDTQYF. CDR3 DNA sequence: TGTGCCAGCAGCGTAGAGCGGGATGTGTCAGATACGCAGTATTTT.

The sample holds a few counts of this clone. This CDR3 reads CASNLGPSIQETQYF. Here the CDR3 DNA reads TGCGCCAGCAACCTTGGGCCTAGCATACAAGAGACCCAGTACTTC. This chain joins TRBV5-1 and TRBJ2-5, with D maybe TRBD2 (5 bases). This CDR3 region has 15 residues. V was trimmed by 6 bases and J by 2 bases, leaving 17 bases between them. Germline V gene lookup returns CDR1 SGHRS and CDR2 YFSETQ.

The rearrangement links TRBV4-3 to TRBJ2-7, with D possibly matching TRBD2 (6 bases). Trimming left V 0 bases short and J 0 bases short, with 12 bases between. Germline V gene lookup returns CDR1 LGHNA and CDR2 YSLEER. The CDR3 has 16 residues. The CDR3 DNA sequence: TGCGCCAGCAGCCAAGATTGGGGAGGTGTCTCCTACGAGCAGTACTTC. Translation: CASSQDWGGVSYEQYF.

This clone was seen once. This rearrangement joins TRBV5-1 to TRBJ2-2; D uncertain. Germline V CDR1 and CDR2: SGHRS, YFSETQ. This CDR3 comprises 15 residues. Trimming took off 0 bases at V and 7 bases at J, with 13 bases between the two ends. For the CDR3, the DNA is TGCGCCAGCAGCTTGGGTCAGTACCCAGGCGGGGAGCTGTTTTTT. Translating it yields CASSLGQYPGGELFF.

This clone has just one count. The V call is TRBV6-5, the J call TRBJ1-1; weak D call: TRBD1 (6 bases). V was trimmed by 2 bases and J by 6 bases, leaving 13 bases between them. The CDR3 extends over 14 amino acids. Germline CDR1 is MNHEY and CDR2 is SVGAGI. CDR3 in DNA: TGTGCCAGCAGTTACACAGGGAGAGAAGCTGAAGCTTTCTTT. Translated: CASSYTGREAEAFF.

V is TRBV6-1 and J is TRBJ1-2; perhaps TRBD1 as D (6 bases). With 3 bases removed from V and 3 bases from J, the gap between germline ends came to 17 bases. The CDR3 is 16 amino acids. Per the germline V gene, CDR1 is MNHNS and CDR2 is SASEGT. In DNA form, the CDR3 reads TGTGCCAGCAGTGACCCTTCGGACAGTGGTTACTATGGCTACACCTTC. Amino acid sequence: CASSDPSDSGYYGYTF.

The gene calls are TRBV5-7 and TRBJ1-5, with 8 bases that match TRBD1. Being an ORF, TRBV5-7 has a function that is uncertain. V lost 4 bases, J lost 0 bases, and 12 bases stayed unmatched. CDR3 size: 18 residues. The CDR3 nucleotides are TGTGCCAGCAGCGGCCCGGGACAGGCCCCTCATAGCAATCAGCCCCAGCATTTT. Translation: CASSGPGQAPHSNQPQHF.

The chain uses TRBV10-1 and TRBJ2-1; perhaps TRBD2 as D (6 bases). Germline CDR1 and CDR2: WNHNN and SYGVQD (reference sequence). The V end was cut by 9 bases, the J end by 3 bases, with 15 bases between. The CDR3 totals 14 residues. In DNA form, the CDR3 reads TGCGCCAGTCCCCCCGGGAGTAACTACAATGAGCAGTTCTTC. Translation gives CASPPGSNYNEQFF.

V usage is TRBV5-8 and J usage is TRBJ1-1; D possibly corresponds to TRBD1 (5 bases). The length of the CDR3 is 14 residues. The V and J ends lost 0 bases and 5 bases respectively, with 11 bases between them. The germline V gene encodes CDR1 SGHTS and CDR2 YDEGEE. The CDR3 DNA follows: TGTGCCAGCAGCTTGGTGCAGGGTTCTACTGAAGCTTTCTTT. Translating it yields CASSLVQGSTEAFF.

The chain employs TRBV5-5 and TRBJ2-2, with a weak D call TRBD1 (5 bases). The CDR3 has 14 amino acids. Germline V gives CDR1 SGHKS, CDR2 YYEKEE (reference sequence). V was shortened by 4 bases and J by 0 bases, with 7 bases between the two germline ends. The CDR3 reads CASSPGTNTGELFF. The CDR3 nucleotides are TGTGCCAGCAGCCCAGGGACGAACACCGGGGAGCTGTTTTTT.

The V call is TRBV15, the J call TRBJ1-1; 9 bases line up with TRBD1. V lost 1 base, J lost 5 bases, and 8 bases stayed unmatched. Looked up from germline, CDR1 is LNHNV and CDR2 is YYDKDF (reference sequence). The CDR3 covers 16 residues. The CDR3 reads CATSRGGGQGGTEAFF. The DNA of the CDR3 is TGTGCCACCAGCAGAGGGGGGGGACAGGGAGGGACTGAAGCTTTCTTT.

The CDR3 reads CASSTGINSGNTIYF. The CDR3 nucleotides read TGTGCCAGCAGTACCGGGATAAACTCTGGAAACACCATATATTTT. The chain combines TRBV6-6 with TRBJ1-3; no reliable D call. Germline CDR1 MNHNY, CDR2 SVGAGI (reference sequence). Trimming pared 5 bases from V and 0 bases from J, leaving 11 bases between. The CDR3 is made up of 15 amino acids.

The chain couples TRBV27 to TRBJ2-1; weak D call: TRBD2 (5 bases). This CDR3 has 13 residues. Germline CDR1 is MNHEY and CDR2 is SMNVEV (reference sequence). V was shortened by 5 bases and J by 15 bases, with 20 bases between the two germline ends. CDR3 sequence reads: CASSPSYSRGSFF. As DNA, the CDR3 is TGTGCCAGCAGTCCCAGCTACAGCCGGGGTTCGTTCTTC.

The J gene is TRBJ1-4, the V gene TRBV5-1; TRBD1 matches at 7 bases. V was pared by 4 bases and J by 4 bases, with 10 bases of the junction left unmatched. Germline lookup yields CDR1 SGHRS and CDR2 YFSETQ. This CDR3 contains 16 residues. CDR3 coding DNA: TGCGCCAGCAGCCCGGGACAGCTACGCCTTAATGAAAAACTGTTTTTT. It yields the protein CASSPGQLRLNEKLFF.

The chain recombines TRBV28 with TRBJ2-3; the D is unclear. In germline, CDR1 is MDHEN, CDR2 SYDVKM. The CDR3 runs to 16 residues. V dropped 1 base and J dropped 0 bases, with 11 bases sitting between them. The DNA for the CDR3 is TGTGCCAGCAGTTTATTAAAATATGTTAGCACAGATACGCAGTATTTT. Encoded protein: CASSLLKYVSTDTQYF. Filled out from reference TRBV28 and TRBJ2-3, the complete variable domain reads DVKVTQSSRYLVKRTGEKVFLECVQDMDHENMFWYRQDPGLGLRLIYFSYDVKMKEKGDIPEGYSVSREKKERFSLILESASTNQTSMYLCASSLLKYVSTDTQYFGPGTRLTVL.

The chain uses TRBV28 and TRBJ2-1; 7 positions agree with TRBD1. There are 16 residues in the CDR3. V gave up 6 bases and J gave up 6 bases; unmatched junction bases: 14. From germline, CDR1 is MDHEN and CDR2 SYDVKM. The CDR3 reads CASRYTTGVQGNEQFF. For the CDR3, the DNA is TGTGCCAGCAGGTATACAACAGGGGTTCAGGGCAATGAGCAGTTCTTC.

This clone has just a few counts. CDR3: CASSPRTEGHNSPLHF. The CDR3 region has the DNA TGTGCCAGCAGTCCTAGGACAGAGGGCCATAATTCACCCCTCCACTTT. The rearrangement links TRBV11-2 to TRBJ1-6; the D gene is possibly TRBD1 (6 bases). Trimming took 6 bases from V and 5 from J, leaving 17 bases between them. CDR3 size: 16 residues. Looked up from germline, CDR1 is SGHAT and CDR2 is FQNNGV.

The chain links TRBV10-3 to TRBJ2-5; 9 bases are shared with TRBD2. The CDR3 is made up of 14 amino acids. V shed 4 bases, J shed 3 bases, and the junction held 3 bases outside the gene matches. Germline lookup yields CDR1 ENHRY and CDR2 SYGVKD. CDR3 region: CAISVTSGEETQYF. DNA for the CDR3: TGTGCCATCAGTGTGACTAGCGGTGAAGAGACCCAGTACTTC.

The chain carries TRBV11-2 and TRBJ2-5, with TRBD2 matching over 10 bases. The V gene end was trimmed by 4 bases and the J gene end by 5 bases; junction bases not matched to a gene: 10. The CDR3 has 16 amino acids. Germline CDR1 SGHAT, CDR2 FQNNGV. CDR3 protein: CASSSGLAGARETQYF. The CDR3 nucleotides are TGTGCCAGCAGCTCTGGGCTAGCGGGAGCGAGGGAGACCCAGTACTTC.

The chain uses TRBV18 and TRBJ1-2, with D perhaps TRBD1 (5 bases). Trimming removed 3 bases from V and 5 bases from J, with 13 bases in between. The CDR3 extends over 14 amino acids. The germline V gene has CDR1 KGHSH and CDR2 LQKENI. As DNA, the CDR3 is TGTGCCAGCTCACCGGCCTCTAGGGGTTATGGCTACACCTTC. Its translation: CASSPASRGYGYTF.

V and J are TRBV5-8 and TRBJ2-4; D not certain. V lost 6 bases and J lost 6, with 16 bases in between. CDR3 size: 14 residues. Germline CDR1 reads SGHTS; CDR2 reads YDEGEE. The CDR3 spells CASIPLGHTNIQYF. The CDR3 DNA follows: TGTGCCAGCATCCCCCTTGGGCACACAAACATTCAGTACTTC.

The gene calls are TRBV6-5 and TRBJ1-1; unclear D gene. The CDR3 is made up of 15 amino acids. Germline V CDR1 and CDR2: MNHEY, SVGAGI. V was trimmed by 5 bases and J by 0 bases, leaving 13 bases between them. CDR3 protein: CASSPWQKMNTEAFF. The CDR3 DNA is TGTGCCAGCAGTCCCTGGCAGAAAATGAACACTGAAGCTTTCTTT.

The chain recombines TRBV5-3 with TRBJ2-3; the match to TRBD2 covers 9 bases. TRBV5-3 is given ORF status, its function remaining uncertain. The V gene end was trimmed by 0 bases and the J gene end by 6 bases; junction bases not matched to a gene: 11. This CDR3 has 17 amino acids. CDR3 amino acids: CARSLGGGEISPDTQYF. The DNA of the CDR3 is TGTGCCAGAAGCTTGGGCGGGGGGGAAATTTCTCCGGATACGCAGTATTTT.

The chain joins TRBV20-1 to TRBJ1-2; perhaps TRBD1 as D (5 bases). Germline V gene data show CDR1 as DFQATT and CDR2 as SNEGSKA (reference sequence). V lost 3 bases and J lost 4, with 12 bases in between. This CDR3 contains 13 residues. This CDR3 reads CSASGAASYGYTF. The DNA for the CDR3 is TGCAGTGCTAGTGGGGCAGCCTCCTATGGCTACACCTTC.